Below are 24 T cell receptor beta chains sequenced from a single sample in a study of blood T cell repertoires in COVID-19. TCRdb's table, derived via immunoSEQ multiplex PCR, lists solely in-frame clones and lacks some. This sample has around 59,000 clones, with around 79% found just once. The sample taken for sequencing was peripheral blood. The receptors stem from a human donor in a cohort sampled during active COVID-19.

This clone was seen more than once but under ten times. This sequence joins TRBV28 and TRBJ1-2, with TRBD1 matching over 9 bases. J was trimmed by 1 base and V by 6 bases; bases with no gene match: 3. Germline assignment: CDR1 MDHEN and CDR2 SYDVKM. The CDR3 loop spans 14 amino acids. The CDR3 sequence is CASRGQGNNYGYTF. For the CDR3, the DNA is TGTGCCAGCAGGGGACAGGGTAATAACTATGGCTACACCTTC.

This clone has a handful of counts. The CDR3 sequence is CAWSVDRVNTEAFF. The CDR3 DNA sequence: TGTGCCTGGAGTGTAGACAGGGTGAACACTGAAGCTTTCTTT. The chain uses TRBV30 and TRBJ1-1; 7 bases fit TRBD1. Germline CDR1 is GTSNPN and CDR2 is SVGIG (reference sequence). With V trimmed by 0 bases and J by 0 bases, 1 base remained unmatched. The CDR3 has 14 amino acids.

This clone was observed once. This rearrangement joins TRBV6-4 to TRBJ2-1; TRBD1 agrees at 9 bases. Losses at the gene ends were 0 bases for V and 3 bases for J; bases not matched to a gene: 0. Germline lookup yields CDR1 MRHNA and CDR2 SNTAGT. The length of the CDR3 is 15 residues. In DNA, the CDR3 is TGTGCCAGCAGTGACTCGACAGGGGGCTACAATGAGCAGTTCTTC. This gives the protein CASSDSTGGYNEQFF.

This clone was seen only a few times. The gene calls are TRBV10-1 and TRBJ2-2; D may be TRBD2 (5 bases). CDR1 WNHNN and CDR2 SYGVQD come from the germline V gene (reference sequence). V was trimmed by 3 bases and J by 3 bases, leaving 11 bases between them. The CDR3 consists of 15 residues. The CDR3, as DNA: TGCGCCAGCAGTGAACGGGGTTTGGACACCGGGGAGCTGTTTTTT. This codes for CASSERGLDTGELFF.

The chain recombines TRBV5-1 with TRBJ2-2, with D possibly TRBD1 on 6 matching bases. V lost 1 base, J lost 1 base, and 8 bases lay in between. Germline CDR1 reads SGHRS; CDR2 reads YFSETQ. The CDR3 runs 15 residues. The CDR3 nucleotides read TGCGCCAGCAGCTTGCTACAGGGGAACACCGGGGAGCTGTTTTTT. Encoded protein: CASSLLQGNTGELFF.

The rearrangement links TRBV28 to TRBJ1-2; 9 bases fit TRBD1. The germline V gene encodes CDR1 MDHEN and CDR2 SYDVKM. V shed 6 bases, J shed 9 bases, and the junction held 5 bases outside the gene matches. The CDR3 contains 12 residues. CDR3 protein: CASRRGTGRYTF. The CDR3 region has the DNA TGTGCCAGCAGAAGGGGGACAGGGCGCTACACCTTC.

This clone was seen a handful of times. V and J are TRBV28 and TRBJ2-5; 11 bases match TRBD2. Per germline, CDR1 MDHEN and CDR2 SYDVKM. Trimming at V came to 1 base and at J to 5 bases, leaving 12 bases not matched to a gene. There are 18 residues in the CDR3. The CDR3 DNA reads TGTGCCAGCAGTTTATTAGCGGGAGGGCGTTATTCCGGGGAGACCCAGTACTTC. It is translated as CASSLLAGGRYSGETQYF.

This clone was found a few times. The genes are TRBV27 and TRBJ2-7; D is possibly TRBD1 (5 bases). Germline CDR1 reads MNHEY; CDR2 reads SMNVEV (reference sequence). Trimming took 5 bases from V and 6 from J, leaving 11 bases between them. There are 12 residues in the CDR3. For the CDR3, the DNA is TGTGCCAGCAGTGTATGGCAGGGCGAGCAGTACTTC. Translation: CASSVWQGEQYF.

This chain joins TRBV6-5 and TRBJ1-6; weak D call: TRBD1 (5 bases). Germline values: CDR1 MNHEY, CDR2 SVGAGI. The CDR3 loop spans 14 amino acids. V lost 6 bases, J lost 10 bases, and 16 bases lay in between. CDR3 sequence (DNA): TGTGCCAGCAGGGTACCGGGACTTTTATCACCCCTCCACTTT. Residues: CASRVPGLLSPLHF.

This chain uses TRBV28 with TRBJ1-5, with D possibly being TRBD1 (5 bases). V was pared by 5 bases and J by 2 bases, with 13 bases between. This CDR3 comprises 15 residues. Germline V gene sequence: CDR1 MDHEN, CDR2 SYDVKM. CDR3 nucleotides: TGTGCCAGCAGTCCAACGGGGGAGGGCAATCAGCCCCAGCATTTT. It is translated as CASSPTGEGNQPQHF.

The CDR3 nucleotides are TGTGGGACTGCGGAGTATGAAAAACTGTTTTTT. Its translation: CGTAEYEKLFF. The chain recombines TRBV6-6 with TRBJ1-4; D unclear. This CDR3 has 11 amino acids. Looked up from germline, CDR1 is MNHNY and CDR2 is SVGAGI (reference sequence).

This chain joins TRBV6-6 and TRBJ1-1, with D hard to call. Germline V gene sequence: CDR1 MNHNY, CDR2 SVGAGI (reference sequence). Trimming removed 0 bases from V and 1 base from J, with 6 bases in between. The CDR3 totals 14 residues. In DNA form, the CDR3 reads TGTGCCAGCAGTTACTCAGCAGGGAACACTGAAGCTTTCTTT. Translation: CASSYSAGNTEAFF.

The chain uses TRBV7-9 and TRBJ1-1; 8 bases align to TRBD1. Germline V CDR1 and CDR2: SEHNR, FQNEAQ (reference sequence). The CDR3 runs 14 residues. Germline trimming cut 5 bases from V and 5 bases from J; bases unmatched to any gene: 7. This CDR3 reads CASSHDRGGTEAFF. As DNA, the CDR3 is TGTGCCAGCAGCCACGACAGGGGTGGTACTGAAGCTTTCTTT. The whole variable domain, remainder taken from reference TRBV7-9 and TRBJ1-1, is DTGVSQNPRHKITKRGQNVTFRCDPISEHNRLYWYRQTLGQGPEFLTYFQNEAQLEKSRLLSDRFSAERPKGSFSTLEIQRTEQGDSAMYLCASSHDRGGTEAFFGQGTRLTVV.

This clone was seen a single time. V usage is TRBV6-2 or TRBV6-3 and J usage is TRBJ2-1, with 7 bases lining up with TRBD2. The CDR3 has 12 residues. V gave up 3 bases and J gave up 12 bases; unmatched junction bases: 5. Germline loops: CDR1 MNHEY, CDR2 SVGEGT. The CDR3 DNA sequence: TGTGCCAGCAGTTATGGCCAGCGGGGGCAGTTCTTC. Translating it yields CASSYGQRGQFF.

This clone was seen a handful of times. This chain connects TRBV5-8 to TRBJ2-5; D may be TRBD1 (5 bases). V lost 0 bases and J lost 3, with 9 bases in between. The germline CDR1 and CDR2 sequences are SGHTS and YDEGEE. CDR3 length: 14 residues. The CDR3 nucleotides are TGTGCCAGCAGCTTGGGACAGCCAAAAGAGACCCAGTACTTC. Protein: CASSLGQPKETQYF.

The chain combines TRBV6-1 with TRBJ1-2; 7 bases line up with TRBD1. J was trimmed by 4 bases and V by 3 bases; bases with no gene match: 8. This CDR3 is built from 15 residues. Germline CDR1 is MNHNS and CDR2 is SASEGT. The CDR3 DNA follows: TGTGCCAGCAGTGACCCCTCGACAGGGATCTATGGCTACACCTTC. Amino acid sequence: CASSDPSTGIYGYTF.

V and J are TRBV28 and TRBJ1-2; TRBD1 is a possible D gene (6 bases). Per the germline V gene, CDR1 is MDHEN and CDR2 is SYDVKM. V was cut by 6 bases and J by 7 bases, with 15 bases left in between. The CDR3 extends over 13 amino acids. The CDR3, as DNA: TGTGCCAGCAGGGCAAGCGGGGGCTTTGGCTACACCTTC. Translating gives CASRASGGFGYTF.

The chain uses TRBV5-1 and TRBJ1-5; D is unclear. This CDR3 has 13 residues. Germline CDR1 reads SGHRS; CDR2 reads YFSETQ. V shed 6 bases and J shed 7 bases, with 14 bases lying between them. The CDR3 DNA is TGCGCCAGCAATGCAGGAATGAACCAGCCCCAGCATTTT. Its protein is CASNAGMNQPQHF.

The chain carries TRBV19 and TRBJ2-7, with D unclear. V was cut by 1 base and J by 1 base, with 5 bases left in between. The CDR3 extends over 13 amino acids. CDR1 is LNHDA, CDR2 SQIVND, per germline (reference sequence). Here the CDR3 DNA reads TGTGCCAGTAGTATAGGACATTCCTACGAGCAGTACTTC. Translation gives CASSIGHSYEQYF.

The chain joins TRBV7-9 to TRBJ1-4, with 8 bases matching TRBD1. J gave up 7 bases and V 3 bases, and 1 base lay outside the gene matches. The CDR3 is 13 residues long. Germline V gives CDR1 SEHNR, CDR2 FQNEAQ (reference sequence). For the CDR3, the DNA is TGTGCCAGCAGCTTCAGGGGGCTTGAAAAACTGTTTTTT. This encodes CASSFRGLEKLFF.

This clone has only one observation. The chain carries TRBV3-1 (or the pseudogene TRBV3-2) and TRBJ2-7; D uncertain. The CDR3 totals 12 residues. Germline-derived CDR1 and CDR2 are LGHDT and YNNKEL (reference sequence). The germline V and J ends were trimmed by 1 base and 4 bases, with 5 bases remaining between them. The CDR3 bases are TGTGCCAGCAGCCAAGTCCGGTACGAGCAGTACTTC. Its protein product is CASSQVRYEQYF.

The rearrangement links TRBV10-3 to TRBJ2-3, with 7 positions matching TRBD1. Germline assignment: CDR1 ENHRY and CDR2 SYGVKD. The CDR3 contains 14 residues. V shed 6 bases and J 4 bases; nucleotides not matched to a gene: 7. CDR3 nucleotides: TGTGCCATCAGCCCCAGGGGGAGCGCAGATACGCAGTATTTT. Translated: CAISPRGSADTQYF.

A single count supports this clone. The rearrangement uses TRBV6-5 and TRBJ2-1, with D possibly matching TRBD2 (5 bases). This CDR3 spans 14 amino acids. V was shortened by 4 bases and J by 9 bases, with 16 bases between the two germline ends. In germline, CDR1 is MNHEY, CDR2 SVGAGI. The CDR3 DNA is TGTGCCAGCAGTTTCCCGGGAAGAAAGGGTGAGCAGTTCTTC. Amino acids: CASSFPGRKGEQFF.

The chain uses TRBV28 and TRBJ1-5; 9 bases match TRBD1. With V trimmed by 6 bases and J by 5 bases, 5 bases remained unmatched. CDR1 and CDR2 from the germline V gene are MDHEN and SYDVKM. The CDR3 extends over 14 amino acids. The CDR3 here is CASRGTGWDQPQHF. CDR3 sequence (DNA): TGTGCCAGCAGAGGGACAGGGTGGGATCAGCCCCAGCATTTT.